The present entry profiles one T cell receptor (beta chain) with its context. The target antigen is unknown. The CDR3 loop spans 14 amino acids. V was pared by 6 bases and J by 2 bases, with 11 bases between. Germline lookup yields CDR1 LNHDA and CDR2 SQIVND (reference sequence). This specimen belongs to a study of cytomegalovirus exposure and HLA in healthy donors. This table comes from immunoSEQ multiplex PCR, and its TCRdb copy is limited to in-frame clones, with some not included. Seen here are over 120,000 clones, over 80% observed once, and the top ten hold less than 8%. Study observations and caveats: Among the CMV-associated chains, a few were confirmed in vitro as specific for CMV antigens.

Sequences were obtained from PBMCs. This TCR was sampled from a woman between 25 and 40 years old in good health and CMV-seropositive. V gene TRBV19 combines with J gene TRBJ1-5, with a possible D match to TRBD1 (6 bases). CDR3 sequence: CASRQGRGNQPQHF. In DNA form, the CDR3 reads TGTGCCAGTAGACAGGGTCGTGGCAATCAGCCCCAGCATTTT.